The 31 T cell receptor beta chains reported below all come from one sample, sequenced in a study of T cells in women clearing cervical HPV infection (dated by TCRdb to 2016 to 2019). The protocol used for the library was the immunoSEQ multiplex PCR assay. TCRdb provides this immuneACCESS table in a form limited to in-frame rearrangements. Some clones are lacking; in checked studies, under half of them reflect an unresolved V gene, and why the rest are absent is not known. The record for this sample contains around 24,000 clones. The top ten clones comprise roughly 3.5% of the sample. Sequences were obtained from blood buffy coat. The receptors were sampled from a woman between 18 and 70 years old with a cervical HPV16 infection that either progressed to CIN3+ or cleared (not recorded which).

About this clone itself: The CDR3 extends 3 residues past the end of the read, so its final part is completed from the germline J gene. This chain uses TRBV6-2 or TRBV6-3 with TRBJ1-1; TRBD1 aligns across 7 bases. Looked up from germline, CDR1 is MNHEY and CDR2 is SVGEGT. The CDR3 spans 14 residues. V gave up 6 bases and J gave up 4 bases; unmatched junction bases: 8. CDR3 DNA (partial): TGTGCCAGCAGGGACAGGCGGTGGGGCACTGAA. Its protein product is CASRDRRWGTE. The entire CDR3 reads CASRDRRWGTEAFF.

Concerning this clone: Read coverage stops 3 residues before the CDR3 terminus; the germline J gene supplies the remainder. The V and J genes are TRBV6-1 and TRBJ1-1, with 8 bases that match TRBD1. CDR3 size: 16 residues. V was clipped by 3 bases and J by 4 bases; unmatched bases: 10. Germline CDR1 reads MNHNS; CDR2 reads SASEGT. The part of the CDR3 DNA that was read is TGTGCCAGCAGTGATTACAGGGGGTTGCCACTCACTGAA. Amino acids: CASSDYRGLPLTE. The entire CDR3 sequence reads CASSDYRGLPLTEAFF.

A word on this clone: The read terminates 3 residues before the CDR3 end, so the remaining end is supplied by the germline J gene. The chain carries TRBV29-1 and TRBJ2-3, with TRBD1 matching over 10 bases. V lost 1 base, J lost 6 bases, and 4 bases stayed unmatched. The CDR3 is 14 amino acids. Germline V gives CDR1 SQVTM, CDR2 ANQGSEA. CDR3 region: CSVEGTGGRDTQYF. The DNA read from the CDR3 is TGCAGCGTTGAAGGGACAGGGGGTCGGGATACG.

On this clone: The read finishes 3 residues shy of the CDR3 end, and the germline J gene is used to complete it. Other DNA variants within this sample encode the same CDR3. V gene TRBV14 combines with J gene TRBJ1-3; the match to TRBD1 covers 10 bases. The CDR3 is 15 residues long. The ends lost 0 bases at V and 7 bases at J; junction bases unmatched: 3. CDR1 and CDR2 from the germline V gene are SGHDN and FVKESK. Here the CDR3 reads CASSQDGTGVNTIYF. The sequenced part of the CDR3 DNA is TGTGCCAGCAGCCAAGACGGGACAGGGGTCAACACC. The full variable domain, rest sourced from reference TRBV14 and TRBJ1-3, is EAGVTQFPSHSVIEKGQTVTLRCDPISGHDNLYWYRRVMGKEIKFLLHFVKESKQDESGMPNNRFLAERTGGTYSTLKVQPAELEDSGVYFCASSQDGTGVNTIYFGEGSWLTVV.

Remarks on this clone: The read stops 3 residues short of the end of the CDR3; the missing end is completed from the germline J gene. V and J are TRBV30 and TRBJ1-6; TRBD1 is a possible D gene (5 bases). CDR1 and CDR2 from the germline V gene are GTSNPN and SVGIG (reference sequence). Deletions cut 4 bases from V and 7 bases from J, with 11 bases between. The CDR3 spans 13 residues. The part of the CDR3 DNA that was read is TGTGCCTGGACGGGGGGACCCAATTCACCC. Its protein is CAWTGGPNSP. The whole CDR3 sequence is CAWTGGPNSPLHF.

Concerning this clone: The CDR3 end is not reached by the read, which stops 3 residues before it; the germline J gene fills it in. V usage is TRBV29-1 and J usage is TRBJ2-3; 9 bases line up with TRBD2. In germline, CDR1 is SQVTM, CDR2 ANQGSEA. This CDR3 is built from 14 residues. The CDR3 bases that were read are TGCAGCGTTGTTATAGCGGGGGCCCAAGAGACG. Translation: CSVVIAGAQET. The entire CDR3 is CSVVIAGAQETQYF.

As concerns this clone: The missing CDR3 end, 3 residues past where the read stops, is filled in from the germline J gene. V gene TRBV11-2 combines with J gene TRBJ2-7; the D is unclear. Germline V gene lookup returns CDR1 SGHAT and CDR2 FQNNGV. Trimming pared 5 bases from V and 3 bases from J, leaving 14 bases between. CDR3 length equals 14 residues. CDR3 DNA (partial): TGTGCCAGCAGCCTTACAGTGGTGAGCTACGAG. It encodes CASSLTVVSYE. The entire CDR3 protein is CASSLTVVSYEQYF.

As to this clone: Read sequence stops 3 residues before the CDR3 end, and the germline J gene provides the missing end. The chain links TRBV5-1 to TRBJ2-1; TRBD2 might be the D (5 bases). The CDR3 contains 14 residues. In germline, CDR1 is SGHRS, CDR2 YFSETQ. The V and J ends lost 5 bases and 6 bases respectively, with 15 bases between them. CDR3 amino acids: CASSSLTSFNEQFF. CDR3 bases read: TGCGCCAGCAGTTCTCTTACTAGTTTCAATGAG.

As to this clone: The read finishes 3 residues shy of the CDR3 end, and the germline J gene is used to complete it. The gene calls are TRBV30 and TRBJ1-2; D perhaps matches TRBD1 (6 bases). Per the germline V gene, CDR1 is GTSNPN and CDR2 is SVGIG (reference sequence). CDR3 length: 13 residues. Deletions cut 4 bases from V and 4 bases from J, with 13 bases between. The CDR3 is CAWNPQGVYGYTF. Incomplete CDR3 DNA: TGTGCCTGGAACCCACAGGGAGTCTATGGC.

Concerning this clone: The missing CDR3 end, 3 residues past where the read stops, is filled in from the germline J gene. The rearrangement uses TRBV10-3 and TRBJ2-2; 10 bases agree with TRBD1. The CDR3 length is 15 residues. Per germline, CDR1 ENHRY and CDR2 SYGVKD. After removal of 5 bases from V and 6 bases from J, the junction contained 6 bases not matched to a gene. CDR3 in amino acids: CAISRQGAGAGELFF. CDR3 DNA (partial): TGTGCCATCAGTAGACAGGGGGCCGGGGCCGGGGAG.

With respect to this clone: The read ends 3 residues before the CDR3 terminus; that terminus is restored from the germline J gene. Other DNA sequences within the sample encode an identical CDR3. The chain is built from TRBV30 and TRBJ1-2, with 10 bases fitting TRBD1. After removal of 2 bases from V and 5 bases from J, the junction contained 5 bases not matched to a gene. The CDR3 length is 14 residues. Per the germline V gene, CDR1 is GTSNPN and CDR2 is SVGIG (reference sequence). CDR3 DNA (partial): TGTGCCTGGAGTCCGGGGACAGGGGAATATGGC. Amino acid sequence: CAWSPGTGEYG. The full CDR3 sequence reads CAWSPGTGEYGYTF.

For this clone: The read stops 3 residues short of the end of the CDR3; the missing end is completed from the germline J gene. The chain is built from TRBV29-1 and TRBJ2-7; 7 nucleotides line up with TRBD2. V was clipped by 6 bases and J by 2 bases; unmatched bases: 7. CDR3 size: 13 residues. The germline V gene encodes CDR1 SQVTM and CDR2 ANQGSEA. The CDR3 DNA, read in part, is TGCAGCGTCTTATACGGGACTACCTACGAG. Encoded protein: CSVLYGTTYE. The CDR3, in full, reads CSVLYGTTYEQYF.

Note on this clone: Read data end 3 residues before the CDR3 end; the end is taken from the germline J gene. The J gene is TRBJ2-2, the V gene TRBV6-1; D is possibly TRBD1 (6 bases). Germline V CDR1 and CDR2: MNHNS, SASEGT. V was cut by 4 bases and J by 6 bases, with 9 bases left in between. The CDR3 is 13 amino acids. The sequenced part of the CDR3 DNA is TGTGCCAGCAGTGTTAAGGGGGCCGGGGAG. This gives the protein CASSVKGAGE. The complete CDR3 sequence is CASSVKGAGELFF.

A word on this clone: Sequencing ends 3 residues short of the CDR3 end; the germline J gene provides the rest. This chain uses TRBV19 with TRBJ1-5; D might be TRBD1 (6 bases). The CDR3 sequence is 14 residues long. V gave up 8 bases and J gave up 5 bases, with 16 bases separating them. Germline V CDR1 and CDR2: LNHDA, SQIVND (reference sequence). CDR3 DNA, as far as it was read: TGTGCCAGTGCGGACAGACCGTACGATCAGCCC. Translation gives CASADRPYDQP. The complete CDR3 protein is CASADRPYDQPQHF. Using reference TRBV19 and TRBJ1-5 for the parts outside the CDR3, the full variable domain is DGGITQSPKYLFRKEGQNVTLSCEQNLNHDAMYWYRQDPGQGLRLIYYSQIVNDFQKGDIAEGYSVSREKKESFPLTVTSAQKNPTAFYLCASADRPYDQPQHFGDGTRLSIL.

Worth noting for this clone: The sequenced fragment ends 3 residues before the CDR3 boundary, so the rest is inferred from the germline J gene. The V and J genes are TRBV7-2 and TRBJ2-4; no reliable D call. From germline, CDR1 is SGHTA and CDR2 FQGNSA. The CDR3 runs to 16 residues. The CDR3 DNA, read in part, is TGTGCCAGCAGCTTAGCCTCTGACCCCAGAAACTATGGT. Translated: CASSLASDPRNYG. The whole CDR3 is CASSLASDPRNYGQYF.

Partial CDR3 DNA: TGTGCCAGTAGTGACAGAAGGAGCGAG. This translates into CASSDRRSE. Given in full, the CDR3 is CASSDRRSEQYF. The chain uses TRBV19 and TRBJ2-7; possible D gene TRBD1, 5 bases. The read is 3 residues too short to cover the CDR3 end, so that end is filled in from the germline J gene. Per the germline V gene, CDR1 is LNHDA and CDR2 is SQIVND (reference sequence). The V and J ends lost 5 bases and 6 bases respectively, with 11 bases between them. The CDR3 has 12 amino acids.

As concerns this clone: The read finishes 3 residues shy of the CDR3 end, and the germline J gene is used to complete it. V is TRBV6-1 and J is TRBJ2-7, with a tentative D call TRBD1 (5 bases). Germline V gene lookup returns CDR1 MNHNS and CDR2 SASEGT. V was shortened by 4 bases and J by 3 bases, with 13 bases between the two germline ends. CDR3 size: 14 residues. This CDR3 reads CASSVSTDSYEQYF. The CDR3 DNA, read in part, is TGTGCCAGCAGTGTATCCACTGACAGCTACGAG.

According to its frequency, this clone is medium-sized. The CDR3 extends 3 residues past the end of the read, so its final part is completed from the germline J gene. This sequence joins TRBV13 and TRBJ2-3, with 15 bases lining up with TRBD2. The J segment lost 4 bases and the V segment lost 5 bases, leaving 7 bases of the junction unmatched. This CDR3 comprises 17 residues. Germline V CDR1 and CDR2: PRHDT, FYEKMQ (reference sequence). The sequenced CDR3 bases are TGTGCCAGCAGCGGACTAGCGGGGGGGATACTCGCAGATACG. Its translation: CASSGLAGGILADT. The whole CDR3 protein reads CASSGLAGGILADTQYF.

Concerning this clone itself: The read comes to an end 3 residues before the CDR3 does, leaving the germline J gene to fill in the end. This chain uses TRBV19 with TRBJ1-2; D is perhaps TRBD1 (5 bases). This CDR3 spans 17 amino acids. Germline values: CDR1 LNHDA, CDR2 SQIVND (reference sequence). The CDR3 loop is CASRPGTSGHSTDTYTF. The sequenced CDR3 bases are TGTGCCAGTCGACCCGGGACTAGCGGGCATAGCACAGATACC.

In the case of this clone: The missing CDR3 end, 3 residues past where the read stops, is filled in from the germline J gene. V and J are TRBV6-1 and TRBJ2-2; 8 nucleotides agree with TRBD1. The CDR3 is made up of 14 amino acids. The germline CDR1 and CDR2 sequences are MNHNS and SASEGT. The CDR3 region is CASSDGQGRTPLFF. The DNA read from the CDR3 is TGTGCCAGCAGTGACGGACAGGGAAGGACACCG.

On this clone itself: The CDR3 goes on 3 residues after the read ends, and that part is filled in from the germline J gene. This sequence joins TRBV7-9 and TRBJ1-5, with 7 bases lining up with TRBD1. Germline V gene sequence: CDR1 SEHNR, CDR2 FQNEAQ (reference sequence). The V and J ends lost 4 bases and 6 bases, in that order; junction bases with no gene match: 3. The CDR3 covers 13 residues. CDR3 DNA, as far as it was read: TGTGCCAGCAGCTACAGGGGATTTCAGCCC. Its translation is CASSYRGFQP. The whole CDR3 reads CASSYRGFQPQHF.

Comments on this clone: The observed sequence ends 3 residues before the CDR3 terminus, with the missing tail filled in from the germline J gene. The chain couples TRBV30 to TRBJ2-3; maybe TRBD1 (5 bases). The germline CDR1 and CDR2 sequences are GTSNPN and SVGIG (reference sequence). The CDR3 has 13 amino acids. The covered CDR3 bases are TGTGCCTGGAGGGGCAGGGCTGCGGAGACG. This codes for CAWRGRAAET. In full, the CDR3 is CAWRGRAAETQYF. Drawing the rest from reference TRBV30 and TRBJ2-3, the complete variable domain is SQTIHQWPATLVQPVGSPLSLECTVEGTSNPNLYWYRQAAGRGLQLLFYSVGIGQISSEVPQNLSASRPQDRQFILSSKKLLLSDSGFYLCAWRGRAAETQYFGPGTRLTVL.

A remark on this clone: The read falls 3 residues short of the CDR3 end, and the missing part is taken from the germline J gene. V gene TRBV7-3 combines with J gene TRBJ1-1; TRBD1 matches 7 bases. The CDR3 has 13 amino acids. Germline CDR1 SGHTA, CDR2 FQGTGA. J lost 6 bases, V lost 5 bases, and 6 bases had no gene match. CDR3 sequence reads: CASSETGWSEAFF. The DNA read from the CDR3 is TGTGCCAGCAGCGAGACAGGGTGGTCTGAA.

Comments on this clone: Read coverage stops 3 residues before the CDR3 terminus; the germline J gene supplies the remainder. V usage is TRBV16 and J usage is TRBJ1-4; 9 bases agree with TRBD1. Looked up from germline, CDR1 is KGHSY and CDR2 is FQNENV. The junction had 9 bases not matched to a gene; V was cut back by 2 bases and J by 8 bases. This CDR3 spans 16 amino acids. CDR3 amino acids: CASSQIMTGGEEKLFF. The DNA read from the CDR3 is TGTGCCAGCAGCCAAATCATGACAGGGGGTGAGGAAAAA.

As for this clone: The read stops 3 residues short of the end of the CDR3; the missing end is completed from the germline J gene. The chain joins TRBV11-2 to TRBJ2-7; D is unresolved. Germline V lookup: CDR1 SGHAT, CDR2 FQNNGV. V dropped 3 bases and J dropped 6 bases, with 9 bases sitting between them. CDR3 size: 12 residues. The DNA read from the CDR3 is TGTGCCAGCAGCTTCAGTATTATCGAG. The encoded protein is CASSFSIIE. The whole CDR3 sequence reads CASSFSIIEQYF.

A note on this clone: The read ends 3 residues shy of where the CDR3 ends; the end is completed using the germline J gene. The V gene is TRBV7-3, the J gene TRBJ2-2, with 7 nucleotides matching TRBD1. CDR1 is SGHTA and CDR2 is FQGTGA in the germline V gene. J lost 8 bases, V lost 5 bases, and 11 bases had no gene match. The CDR3 contains 15 residues. The CDR3 reads CASSRDRDTGGELFF. The part of the CDR3 DNA that was read is TGTGCCAGCAGCCGAGACAGGGACACGGGTGGGGAG.

Concerning this clone itself: The read gets to within 3 residues of the CDR3 end, and the germline J gene fills in the rest. The chain links TRBV14 to TRBJ2-1, with 7 bases aligning to TRBD2. V lost 0 bases to trimming and J lost 5 bases; unmatched junction nucleotides: 7. Germline V gene lookup returns CDR1 SGHDN and CDR2 FVKESK. CDR3 size: 16 residues. The sequenced CDR3 bases are TGTGCCAGCAGCCAAGATGTAAGACTAGCAGACAATGAG. Amino acids: CASSQDVRLADNE. The CDR3, in full, reads CASSQDVRLADNEQFF.

As concerns this clone: The read terminates 3 residues before the CDR3 end, so the remaining end is supplied by the germline J gene. The rearrangement links TRBV5-1 to TRBJ2-7; 13 bases match TRBD2. With V trimmed by 4 bases and J by 2 bases, 3 bases remained unmatched. This CDR3 contains 15 residues. In germline, CDR1 is SGHRS, CDR2 YFSETQ. CDR3 loop: CASSQGTSGAYEQYF. The CDR3 bases that were read are TGCGCCAGCAGCCAAGGGACTAGCGGGGCCTACGAG.

The sequenced part of the CDR3 DNA is TGCAGTGCTAGACTAGCGGCGAGCACAGATACG. It is translated as CSARLAASTDT. The complete CDR3 reads CSARLAASTDTQYF. V usage is TRBV20-1 and J usage is TRBJ2-3, with 7 bases aligning to TRBD2. Read sequence stops 3 residues before the CDR3 end, and the germline J gene provides the missing end. Trimming cost V 2 bases and J 0 bases; bases outside gene matches: 2. The CDR3 spans 14 residues. Per germline, CDR1 DFQATT and CDR2 SNEGSKA (reference sequence).

A remark on this clone: Read coverage stops 3 residues before the CDR3 terminus; the germline J gene supplies the remainder. V and J are TRBV19 and TRBJ1-5, with a weak D call TRBD1 (6 bases). This CDR3 has 15 residues. Trimming pared 4 bases from V and 7 bases from J, leaving 17 bases between. Looked up from germline, CDR1 is LNHDA and CDR2 is SQIVND (reference sequence). CDR3 amino acids: CASSTTRGIGQPQHF. CDR3 DNA (partial): TGTGCCAGTAGTACCACGAGGGGGATCGGGCAGCCC.

In regard to this clone: The read finishes 3 residues shy of the CDR3 end, and the germline J gene is used to complete it. The V gene is TRBV7-2, the J gene TRBJ1-2; no firm D call. The CDR3 is 15 amino acids. The germline V gene has CDR1 SGHTA and CDR2 FQGNSA. The CDR3 protein is CASSLAPGLAGTYTF. The DNA read from the CDR3 is TGTGCCAGCAGCTTAGCGCCTGGACTAGCCGGTACC.